This T cell receptor beta chain is drawn from a study of post-analysis software for immune sequencing data (dated by TCRdb to the mid-2010s). The study in broad terms: Relapsing-remitting, secondary progressive and progressive-relapsing multiple sclerosis were recorded as disease courses, and subtype annotation was lacking for some patients. The patient repertoires were compared against some twelve previously published healthy control repertoires obtained from donors aged about 6 to 26 years. A subset of samples was prepared in parallel using single-end sample barcoding, then pooled and co-amplified after Illumina adapter ligation. General findings and caveats noted by the study authors: Multiple sclerosis patients had significantly lower normalized Chao1 diversity than controls, a result that suggests substantial peripheral T-cell clonal expansion. Significantly higher frequencies in patients than in controls were found for a handful of TRBV segments, including TRBV5-6, TRBV5-1 and TRBV20-1. When samples were clustered directly using the F measure, samples prepared in the same batch co-clustered strongly, which prompted a batch-effect correction. The control group was slightly older than the multiple sclerosis patient group.

To demonstrate the VDJtools post-analysis software, the study profiled TCR beta repertoires from the peripheral blood of about a dozen young patients with multiple sclerosis. Multiple sclerosis patients were children and adolescents aged roughly 6 to 15 years. The CDR3 goes from the cysteine to the phenylalanine over 13 residues. The kept DNA is CDR3 alone, 39 bases in frame from the first base. On this clonotype itself: This receptor's antigen is unknown. A much larger clone differs from this one at a single base, so this may be a read error.

The library relied on PCR. TCRdb records Illumina HiSeq 2500 as the sequencer. To reduce PCR and sequencing biases, unique molecular identifiers were incorporated into the TCR beta cDNA libraries. Every 1 to 10 million input T cells yielded 500,000 or so cDNA molecules, meaning each molecule approximated one T cell. The patient libraries were prepared and sequenced using the same protocol as the earlier healthy control dataset. Samples belonging to the same batch were prepared together, multiplexed and sequenced on a shared HiSeq lane. Per the original workflow: Raw barcoded reads were processed with MIGEC, discarding single-read molecular identifier groups before consensus assembly and CDR3 extraction. Clonotype tables were post-analysed with VDJtools, normalizing diversity by down-sampling all datasets to the smallest sample size. To correct batch-related cross-sample contamination, repertoire overlap clustering matched CDR3 amino acid sequences but not nucleotide sequences. TCRdb took the public reads, trimmed them with fastp at Q25, ran MiXCR for clone calling and kept in-frame beta chains. For every CDR3 protein sequence, its rows merge into one entry that carries the most common genes and DNA. In this record, the V and J calls reflect TCRdb's handling and not the investigators' own analysis. The sample profile shows 170,000 or so distinct CDR3 sequences; approximately 30% of them were found once. The ten largest clones represent 1.5% of the sample.

The receptor was derived from a girl aged 10-17 years with multiple sclerosis. The chain is assembled from TRBV12-3 or TRBV12-4 and TRBJ2-3, with 7 junctional bases fitting TRBD2. Sample: blood. In nucleotide form, the sequence is TGTACCAGCAGTCCGGGACTATCGAATACGCAGTATTTT. Translated, this gives CTSSPGLSNTQYF.